The 27 T cell receptor beta chains presented below share a single source sample, sequenced in a study of T-cell reconstitution after alpha-beta-depleted transplantation in children. This sample's TCRbeta library carried unique molecular identifier barcodes. TCRdb itself ran the PCR reads through MiXCR, one entry per CDR3 protein. Here the sample spans 350,000 to 400,000 distinct CDR3 sequences, roughly 20% being singletons. The sample was PBMCs from the stem cell graft donor, taken from the stem cell graft. The source of these receptors is a human donor who donated a stem cell graft to a child with acute myeloid leukemia.

This clonotype came up many times. The rearrangement joins TRBV29-1 to TRBJ2-3, with 7 bases fitting TRBD2. The CDR3 contains 14 residues. V trimming: 3 bases; J trimming: 0 bases; junction bases outside the gene matches: 3. Germline values: CDR1 SQVTM, CDR2 ANQGSEA. CDR3: CSVDASGSTDTQYF. The CDR3 nucleotides are TGCAGCGTTGACGCTAGCGGCAGCACAGATACGCAGTATTTT.

The rearrangement links TRBV18 to TRBJ2-2; D gene ambiguous. Germline V gene sequence: CDR1 KGHSH, CDR2 LQKENI. Trimming cost V 1 base and J 4 bases, with 10 bases left between them. The CDR3 covers 15 residues. The CDR3 is CASSPRPGGTGELFF. CDR3 sequence (DNA): TGTGCCAGCTCACCACGACCGGGCGGCACCGGGGAGCTGTTTTTT. Full variable domain (rest looked up from reference TRBV18 and TRBJ2-2): NAGVMQNPRHLVRRRGQEARLRCSPMKGHSHVYWYRQLPEEGLKFMVYLQKENIIDESGMPKERFSAEFPKEGPSILRIQQVVRGDSAAYFCASSPRPGGTGELFFGEGSRLTVL.

The rearrangement uses TRBV7-3 and TRBJ2-3; the match to TRBD2 covers 10 bases. The CDR3 consists of 17 residues. With V trimmed by 0 bases and J by 0 bases, 3 bases remained unmatched. Germline V gene data show CDR1 as SGHTA and CDR2 as FQGTGA. CDR3 protein: CASSLTPTSGSTDTQYF. DNA of the CDR3: TGTGCCAGCAGCTTAACCCCGACTAGCGGGAGCACAGATACGCAGTATTTT.

This clonotype has at least ten counts. J is TRBJ1-2 and V is TRBV3-1, with 7 nucleotides matching TRBD1. The CDR3 consists of 16 residues. Germline V lookup: CDR1 LGHDT, CDR2 YNNKEL (reference sequence). The V gene end was trimmed by 4 bases and the J gene end by 2 bases; junction bases not matched to a gene: 10. CDR3 coding DNA: TGTGCCAGCAGCCGCCGCGTTAGGGACAGCAACTATGGCTACACCTTC. Translating gives CASSRRVRDSNYGYTF. The full variable domain, rest sourced from reference TRBV3-1 and TRBJ1-2, is DTAVSQTPKYLVTQMGNDKSIKCEQNLGHDTMYWYKQDSKKFLKIMFSYNNKELIINETVPNRFSPKSPDKAHLNLHINSLELGDSAVYFCASSRRVRDSNYGYTFGSGTRLTVV.

This clonotype was picked up a small number of times. This chain links TRBV6-5 with TRBJ2-7, with D maybe TRBD2 (7 bases). Looked up from germline, CDR1 is MNHEY and CDR2 is SVGAGI. Deletions cut 1 base from V and 3 bases from J, with 13 bases between. This CDR3 spans 15 amino acids. The CDR3 protein is CASSYWPGEGYEQYF. The CDR3 region has the DNA TGTGCCAGCAGTTACTGGCCAGGGGAGGGCTACGAGCAGTACTTC.

This clonotype appeared many times. The V and J genes are TRBV12-3 or TRBV12-4 and TRBJ2-5; 7 nucleotides line up with TRBD1. Trimming cost V 4 bases and J 6 bases; bases outside gene matches: 8. The CDR3 has 14 amino acids. CDR3 in amino acids: CASSSTDRSKTQYF. The CDR3 bases are TGTGCCAGCAGTTCGACGGACAGGTCGAAGACCCAGTACTTC.

The J gene is TRBJ2-6, the V gene TRBV27; a weak D match, TRBD2 (7 bases). This CDR3 region has 18 residues. Germline CDR1 is MNHEY and CDR2 is SMNVEV (reference sequence). V lost 2 bases and J lost 0, with 14 bases in between. The CDR3 nucleotides are TGTGCCAGCAGTTTAAAGGGGGGGTATGTCTCTGGGGCCAACGTCCTGACTTTC. This gives the protein CASSLKGGYVSGANVLTF.

This clonotype was seen a single time. The rearrangement joins TRBV6-5 to TRBJ2-5; either TRBD1 or TRBD2 may fit D (5 bases each). Germline CDR1 is MNHEY and CDR2 is SVGAGI. There are 15 residues in the CDR3. Trimming took 2 bases from V and 0 from J, leaving 10 bases between them. The CDR3 coding sequence is TGTGCCAGCAGTTACCGGGGCCGGAACCAAGAGACCCAGTACTTC. The encoded protein is CASSYRGRNQETQYF.

This clonotype has at least ten counts. The chain recombines TRBV6-4 with TRBJ2-1; 12 bases are shared with TRBD2. V was clipped by 5 bases and J by 5 bases; unmatched bases: 1. Germline assignment: CDR1 MRHNA and CDR2 SNTAGT. The CDR3 totals 14 residues. CDR3 sequence reads: CASSPSGRDNEQFF. DNA of the CDR3: TGTGCCAGCAGTCCTAGCGGGAGGGACAATGAGCAGTTCTTC.

The chain recombines TRBV20-1 with TRBJ2-2; maybe TRBD1 (5 bases). Germline V gene data show CDR1 as DFQATT and CDR2 as SNEGSKA (reference sequence). The CDR3 has 13 amino acids. The V gene lost 4 bases and the J gene lost 8 bases, with 14 bases spanning the gap. This chain's CDR3 is CSAKDGPGGELFF. The CDR3 bases are TGCAGTGCTAAGGACGGCCCAGGGGGGGAGCTGTTTTTT.

V usage is TRBV20-1 and J usage is TRBJ2-3, with TRBD2 matching 7 bases. The CDR3 contains 16 residues. The J segment lost 3 bases and the V segment lost 6 bases, leaving 15 bases of the junction unmatched. Germline CDR1 reads DFQATT; CDR2 reads SNEGSKA (reference sequence). CDR3 DNA sequence: TGCAGTGCCTTTCCCGGACTAGGTCGGCCGACAGATACGCAGTATTTT. It encodes CSAFPGLGRPTDTQYF.

The gene calls are TRBV29-1 and TRBJ2-5; 9 bases are shared with TRBD1. The ends lost 5 bases at V and 5 bases at J; junction bases unmatched: 9. Germline CDR1 and CDR2: SQVTM and ANQGSEA. The CDR3 has 14 residues. The CDR3 loop is CSVSGTGSSETQYF. CDR3 in DNA: TGCAGCGTTTCCGGGACAGGGTCGTCGGAGACCCAGTACTTC. The whole variable domain, remainder taken from reference TRBV29-1 and TRBJ2-5, is SAVISQKPSRDICQRGTSLTIQCQVDSQVTMMFWYRQQPGQSLTLIATANQGSEATYESGFVIDKFPISRPNLTFSTLTVSNMSPEDSSIYLCSVSGTGSSETQYFGPGTRLLVL.

The chain is built from TRBV6-4 and TRBJ2-3, with 8 bases matching TRBD2. This CDR3 is 15 amino acids long. V was clipped by 4 bases and J by 0 bases; unmatched bases: 3. Looked up from germline, CDR1 is MRHNA and CDR2 is SNTAGT. The DNA of the CDR3 is TGTGCCAGCAGTGCTGTAGCGGGGAGCACAGATACGCAGTATTTT. Translation: CASSAVAGSTDTQYF.

This clonotype has ten or more counts. Here the CDR3 reads CASSPGRNQPQHF. DNA of the CDR3: TGTGCCAGCAGCCCAGGGAGAAATCAGCCCCAGCATTTT. This chain uses TRBV12-3 or TRBV12-4 with TRBJ1-5, with D possibly TRBD1 on 5 matching bases. V shed 6 bases and J shed 4 bases, with 10 bases lying between them. CDR3 length equals 13 residues.

This clonotype was seen repeatedly, ten times or more. V and J are TRBV6-5 and TRBJ2-1; no reliable D call. Trimming took 0 bases from V and 3 from J, leaving 3 bases between them. This CDR3 is built from 13 residues. Germline CDR1 and CDR2: MNHEY and SVGAGI. The CDR3 DNA sequence: TGTGCCAGCAGTTACTCGGGCTACAATGAGCAGTTCTTC. This translates into CASSYSGYNEQFF.

This chain uses TRBV5-1 with TRBJ2-7, with unresolved D. In germline, CDR1 is SGHRS, CDR2 YFSETQ. The CDR3 is made up of 12 amino acids. V was pared by 3 bases and J by 6 bases, with 10 bases between. CDR3 region: CASSSPPLEQYF. Written as DNA, the CDR3 is TGCGCCAGCAGCTCACCTCCCCTCGAGCAGTACTTC.

V gene TRBV7-9 combines with J gene TRBJ2-1, with no clear D. The V end lost 5 bases, the J end lost 7 bases, and 15 bases lay between the germline ends. The CDR3 loop spans 14 amino acids. Germline CDR1 and CDR2: SEHNR and FQNEAQ (reference sequence). The CDR3 loop reads CASSVVKDVNEQFF. DNA for the CDR3: TGTGCCAGCAGCGTAGTAAAAGACGTTAATGAGCAGTTCTTC.

This clonotype was counted between two and nine times. The chain couples TRBV20-1 to TRBJ2-1; 8 bases fit TRBD2. The CDR3 totals 14 residues. Germline V gene data show CDR1 as DFQATT and CDR2 as SNEGSKA (reference sequence). After removal of 5 bases from V and 2 bases from J, the junction contained 5 bases not matched to a gene. The DNA of the CDR3 is TGCAGTGCTCCCCTAGCGGGCCCCTACAATGAGCAGTTCTTC. It translates to CSAPLAGPYNEQFF.

The chain uses TRBV12-3 or TRBV12-4 and TRBJ2-5; TRBD1 matches 9 bases. CDR3 length: 15 residues. V was clipped by 2 bases and J by 11 bases; unmatched bases: 12. CDR3 nucleotide sequence: TGTGCCAGCAGTTTATCCGGGACAGGGAGTTCCCCACAGTACTTC. This sequence encodes CASSLSGTGSSPQYF.

Turning to this clonotype: One end of the junction fails to match germline, which may point to a read error. The chain recombines TRBV18 with TRBJ2-5; TRBD2 agrees at 8 bases. This CDR3 has 10 amino acids. Germline CDR1 and CDR2: KGHSH and LQKENI. The CDR3 reads CASSPGTRRF. The CDR3 nucleotides read TGTGCCAGCTCACCCGGGACTAGGAGATTC.

The chain recombines TRBV27 with TRBJ1-1, with D possibly being TRBD1 (5 bases). This CDR3 contains 13 residues. Trimming removed 5 bases at V and 4 bases at J, with 11 bases between. The germline CDR1 and CDR2 sequences are MNHEY and SMNVEV (reference sequence). Here the CDR3 reads CASSPSGLTEAFF. CDR3 in DNA: TGTGCCAGCAGTCCATCGGGGCTCACTGAAGCTTTCTTT.

The gene calls are TRBV5-1 and TRBJ2-7; D remains ambiguous. Germline V CDR1 and CDR2: SGHRS, YFSETQ. The CDR3 spans 14 residues. Between the trimmed V and J ends, which lost 0 bases and 0 bases, there was a span of 7 bases. CDR3 region: CASSLAATSYEQYF. The CDR3 nucleotides read TGCGCCAGCAGCTTGGCCGCTACCTCCTACGAGCAGTACTTC. Supplemented by reference TRBV5-1 and TRBJ2-7, the full variable domain reads KAGVTQTPRYLIKTRGQQVTLSCSPISGHRSVSWYQQTPGQGLQFLFEYFSETQRNKGNFPGRFSGRQFSNSRSEMNVSTLELGDSALYLCASSLAATSYEQYFGPGTRLTVT.

The J gene is TRBJ1-5, the V gene TRBV28, with no clear D. Trimming took 3 bases from V and 0 from J, leaving 12 bases between them. This CDR3 comprises 16 residues. The germline V gene has CDR1 MDHEN and CDR2 SYDVKM. Written as DNA, the CDR3 is TGTGCCAGCAGTTTTCTGGCAGTTCCTAGCAATCAGCCCCAGCATTTT. Protein sequence: CASSFLAVPSNQPQHF.

At least ten counts were recorded for this clonotype. This chain connects TRBV29-1 to TRBJ2-2; D unresolved. Germline CDR1 and CDR2: SQVTM and ANQGSEA. Between the trimmed V and J ends, which lost 4 bases and 0 bases, there was a span of 6 bases. The CDR3 extends over 13 amino acids. CDR3 sequence: CSVGAANTGELFF. The DNA of the CDR3 is TGCAGCGTTGGGGCAGCGAACACCGGGGAGCTGTTTTTT.

The chain uses TRBV6-4 and TRBJ2-7, with D possibly TRBD1 on 6 matching bases. The CDR3 covers 13 residues. Looked up from germline, CDR1 is MRHNA and CDR2 is SNTAGT. Trimming took 5 bases from V and 5 from J, leaving 13 bases between them. CDR3 DNA sequence: TGTGCCAGCAGTACAACAGGGTCCCACGAGCAGTACTTC. It translates to CASSTTGSHEQYF.

This chain links TRBV20-1 with TRBJ2-1; 10 bases match TRBD2. The CDR3 loop spans 17 amino acids. Germline CDR1 reads DFQATT; CDR2 reads SNEGSKA (reference sequence). Germline trimming cut 3 bases from V and 8 bases from J; bases unmatched to any gene: 16. The CDR3 sequence: CSASGSGASGSGDEQFF. The DNA of the CDR3 is TGCAGTGCTAGCGGGTCAGGAGCTAGCGGGAGCGGAGATGAGCAGTTCTTC.

The chain employs TRBV4-1 and TRBJ2-1, with TRBD2 matching over 14 bases. Germline V gene data show CDR1 as MGHRA and CDR2 as YSYEKL. V dropped 2 bases and J dropped 12; count of bases not matched to a gene: 6. The CDR3 is made up of 15 amino acids. The CDR3 here is CASSQPGTSGRLQFF. DNA of the CDR3: TGCGCCAGCAGCCAACCCGGGACTAGCGGGAGATTGCAGTTCTTC.